This T cell receptor (beta chain) appears in the sequencing data of a study of blood T cell repertoires in COVID-19. For the study at large: PBMCs, B-cell-depleted T cells, or T cells were the source of the cDNA or gDNA that made up the material.

Per the original methods: Reference gene primer amplification gave estimated nucleated cell counts. Some clones are missing from TCRdb's copy, which holds only in-frame ones; the method was immunoSEQ multiplex PCR. The V and J calls and clone size come from that table; D and trimming were worked out from the DNA. The table lists roughly 120,000 clones, approximately 90% of them singletons. The CDR3 sequence is 15 residues long. The germline V and J ends were trimmed by 0 bases and 5 bases, with 13 bases remaining between them. Germline V lookup: CDR1 LGHNT, CDR2 FRNRAP. This clonotype was obtained from a human donor in a cohort sampled during active COVID-19. This sequence joins TRBV12-5 and TRBJ2-5; weak D call: TRBD1 (5 bases). Material for sequencing was peripheral blood. This chain's CDR3 is CASGLVFRGEETQYF. CDR3 coding DNA: TGTGCTAGTGGTTTGGTATTTAGGGGCGAGGAGACCCAGTACTTC.